This TCR beta chain was recorded in a study of spatial heterogeneity in lung cancer. In the study overall: The study sequenced follow-up PBMC samples when they were available, at a median of approximately 2 years after resection. Sequences of the beta chain were consistently detected in greater numbers than alpha-chain sequences.

CDR1 is MNHNS, CDR2 SASEGT, per germline. V was cut by 6 bases and J by 3 bases, with 9 bases left in between. This CDR3 comprises 12 residues. Specified time point: blood at routine non-recurrence follow-up after resection. TCRdb processed the 5' RACE reads anew with MiXCR; each CDR3 protein has one entry. The data contain about 46,000 distinct CDR3 sequences, about 11% of them singletons. In its sample, this clonotype was seen many times. V gene TRBV6-1 combines with J gene TRBJ2-7; no firm D call. The TCR comes from a male donor with early-stage non-small cell lung cancer. Specimen: PBMCs, collected at follow-up. CDR3 region: CASSLEVYEQYF. The CDR3 coding sequence is TGTGCCAGCAGCCTCGAAGTCTACGAGCAGTACTTC.